Below are 10 T cell receptor beta chains sequenced from a single sample in a study of T cell responses to AZD1222 COVID-19 vaccine. Profiling relied on immunoSEQ multiplex PCR, and the TCRdb table lists in-frame clones only, not all of them. The table lists about 56,000 clones, about 86% of them singletons. The specimen comprised peripheral blood, sampled 28 days after the second AZD1222 dose. The receptors were gathered from an adult who received the AZD1222 COVID-19 vaccine.

This rearrangement joins TRBV18 to TRBJ2-7, with TRBD1 as a possible D gene (5 bases). Germline CDR1 reads KGHSH; CDR2 reads LQKENI. The V end lost 5 bases, the J end lost 2 bases, and 10 bases lay between the germline ends. The CDR3 is 13 residues long. CDR3 sequence reads: CASSSTVTYEQYF. Written as DNA, the CDR3 is TGTGCCAGCTCATCGACAGTAACCTACGAGCAGTACTTC.

This clone was seen only a few times. This chain links TRBV6-5 with TRBJ1-4; no clear D gene. The CDR3 has 13 amino acids. The V gene lost 0 bases and the J gene lost 4 bases, with 3 bases spanning the gap. Per the germline V gene, CDR1 is MNHEY and CDR2 is SVGAGI. The CDR3 DNA is TGTGCCAGCAGTTACTCGGTTAATGAAAAACTGTTTTTT. As protein: CASSYSVNEKLFF.

V is TRBV23-1 and J is TRBJ2-3; perhaps D is TRBD1 or TRBD2 (7 bases each). TRBV23-1 is an open reading frame whose function is uncertain. V lost 7 bases, J lost 6 bases, and 20 bases lay in between. CDR3 size: 15 residues. The CDR3 DNA is TGCGCCAGCATCAGGGGGGGGAGTCCATCGGATACGCAGTATTTT. This translates into CASIRGGSPSDTQYF.

This clone is classed as medium-sized (0.01 to 0.1%). The chain joins TRBV19 to TRBJ2-7, with a possible D match to TRBD2 (6 bases). Trimming took off 7 bases at V and 6 bases at J, with 22 bases between the two ends. Germline loops: CDR1 LNHDA, CDR2 SQIVND (reference sequence). The CDR3 runs 15 residues. The DNA of the CDR3 is TGTGCCAGTACCCCTTCCTACGGGAGACAAATCGAGCAGTACTTC. Its translation is CASTPSYGRQIEQYF.

The chain has TRBV6-4 and TRBJ2-7; 8 positions agree with TRBD1. Trimming removed 4 bases from V and 2 bases from J; junction bases left unmatched: 10. CDR1 MRHNA and CDR2 SNTAGT come from the germline V gene. CDR3 length equals 16 residues. The CDR3 sequence: CASSVGTGGLTYEQYF. The CDR3, as DNA: TGTGCCAGCAGTGTCGGGACAGGCGGGTTAACCTACGAGCAGTACTTC.

J is TRBJ1-1 and V is TRBV9; no reliable D call. V gave up 0 bases and J gave up 2 bases, with 5 bases separating them. Germline lookup yields CDR1 SGDLS and CDR2 YYNGEE. The CDR3 consists of 13 residues. The CDR3 sequence: CASSVVSNTEAFF. The DNA for the CDR3 is TGTGCCAGCAGCGTAGTGAGTAACACTGAAGCTTTCTTT.

This clone appeared a single time. The genes are TRBV14 and TRBJ1-1; maybe TRBD1 (5 bases). The germline V gene has CDR1 SGHDN and CDR2 FVKESK. V was cut by 4 bases and J by 2 bases, with 14 bases left in between. This CDR3 has 15 amino acids. CDR3 residues: CASSRLGRENTEAFF. The CDR3 region has the DNA TGTGCCAGCAGCCGCCTGGGACGGGAAAACACTGAAGCTTTCTTT.

In DNA form, the CDR3 reads TGTGCCAGCAGCTTAGAAGCCGGGGCCAACTACGAGCAGTACTTC. Its translation: CASSLEAGANYEQYF. V usage is TRBV7-2 and J usage is TRBJ2-7; D may be TRBD1 or TRBD2 (5 bases each). CDR3 length: 15 residues. Trimming took 1 base from V and 3 from J, leaving 13 bases between them. Germline CDR1 is SGHTA and CDR2 is FQGNSA.

This chain connects TRBV2 to TRBJ1-4, with D perhaps TRBD1 (6 bases). Germline V gene data show CDR1 as SNHLY and CDR2 as FYNNEI. Trimming stripped 10 bases from V and 7 bases from J, with 16 bases between. CDR3 length equals 13 residues. The CDR3 coding sequence is TGTGCCACCCGGTGGGGGCAGGGTGAAAAACTGTTTTTT. The encoded protein is CATRWGQGEKLFF.

This chain uses TRBV7-6 with TRBJ2-1, with D tentatively TRBD1 (5 bases). The CDR3 extends over 15 amino acids. The germline V gene encodes CDR1 SGHVS and CDR2 FNYEAQ. Between the trimmed V and J ends, which lost 0 bases and 4 bases, there was a span of 10 bases. The CDR3 sequence is CASSLARATYNEQFF. DNA for the CDR3: TGTGCCAGCAGCTTAGCCAGGGCTACATACAATGAGCAGTTCTTC.